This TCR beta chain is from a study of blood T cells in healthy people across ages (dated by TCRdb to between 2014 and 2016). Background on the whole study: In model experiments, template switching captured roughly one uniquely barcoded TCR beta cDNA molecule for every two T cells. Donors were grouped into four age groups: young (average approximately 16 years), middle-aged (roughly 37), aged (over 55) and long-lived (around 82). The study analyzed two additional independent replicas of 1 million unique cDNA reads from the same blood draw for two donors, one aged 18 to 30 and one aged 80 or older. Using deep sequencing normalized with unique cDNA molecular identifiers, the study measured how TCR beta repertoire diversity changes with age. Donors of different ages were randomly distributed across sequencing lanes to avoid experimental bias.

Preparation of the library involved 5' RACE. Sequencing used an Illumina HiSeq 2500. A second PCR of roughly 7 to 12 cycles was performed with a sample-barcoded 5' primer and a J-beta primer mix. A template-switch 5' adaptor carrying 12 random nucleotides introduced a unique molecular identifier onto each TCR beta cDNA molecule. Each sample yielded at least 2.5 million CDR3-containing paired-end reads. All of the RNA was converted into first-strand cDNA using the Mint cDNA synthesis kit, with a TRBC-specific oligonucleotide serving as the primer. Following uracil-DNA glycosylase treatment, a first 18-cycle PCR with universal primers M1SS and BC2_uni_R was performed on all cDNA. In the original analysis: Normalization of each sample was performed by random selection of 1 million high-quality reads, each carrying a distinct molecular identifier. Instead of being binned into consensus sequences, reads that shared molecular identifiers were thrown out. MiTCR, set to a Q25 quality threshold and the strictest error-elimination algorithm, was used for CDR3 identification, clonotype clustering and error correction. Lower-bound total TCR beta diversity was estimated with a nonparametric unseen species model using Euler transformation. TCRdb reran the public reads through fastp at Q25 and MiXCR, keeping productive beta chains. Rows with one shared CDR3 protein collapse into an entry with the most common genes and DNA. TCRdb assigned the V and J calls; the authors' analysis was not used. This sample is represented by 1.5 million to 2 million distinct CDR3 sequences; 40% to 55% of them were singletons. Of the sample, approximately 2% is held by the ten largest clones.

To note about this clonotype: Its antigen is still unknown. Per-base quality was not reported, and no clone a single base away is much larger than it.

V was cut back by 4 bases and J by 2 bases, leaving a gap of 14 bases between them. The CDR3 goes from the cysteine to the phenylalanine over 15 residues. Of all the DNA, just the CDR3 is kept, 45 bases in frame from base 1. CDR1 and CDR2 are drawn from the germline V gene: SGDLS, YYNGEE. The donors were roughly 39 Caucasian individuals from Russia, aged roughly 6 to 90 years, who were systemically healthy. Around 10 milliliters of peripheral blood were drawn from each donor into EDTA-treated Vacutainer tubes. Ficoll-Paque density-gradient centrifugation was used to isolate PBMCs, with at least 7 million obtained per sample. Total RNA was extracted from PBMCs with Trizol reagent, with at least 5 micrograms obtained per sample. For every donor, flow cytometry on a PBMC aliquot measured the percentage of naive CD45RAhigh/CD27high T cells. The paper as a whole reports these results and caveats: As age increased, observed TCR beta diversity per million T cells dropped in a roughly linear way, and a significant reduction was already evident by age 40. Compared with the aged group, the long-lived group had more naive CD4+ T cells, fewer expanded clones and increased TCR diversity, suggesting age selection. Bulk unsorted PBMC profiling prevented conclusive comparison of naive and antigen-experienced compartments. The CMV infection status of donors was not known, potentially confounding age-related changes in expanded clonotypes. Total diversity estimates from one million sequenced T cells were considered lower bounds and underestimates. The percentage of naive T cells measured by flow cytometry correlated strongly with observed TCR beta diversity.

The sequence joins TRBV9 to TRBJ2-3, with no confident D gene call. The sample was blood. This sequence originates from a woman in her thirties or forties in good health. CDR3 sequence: CASSYPPESTDTQYF. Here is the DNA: TGTGCCAGCAGCTACCCGCCAGAGTCCACAGATACGCAGTATTTT.